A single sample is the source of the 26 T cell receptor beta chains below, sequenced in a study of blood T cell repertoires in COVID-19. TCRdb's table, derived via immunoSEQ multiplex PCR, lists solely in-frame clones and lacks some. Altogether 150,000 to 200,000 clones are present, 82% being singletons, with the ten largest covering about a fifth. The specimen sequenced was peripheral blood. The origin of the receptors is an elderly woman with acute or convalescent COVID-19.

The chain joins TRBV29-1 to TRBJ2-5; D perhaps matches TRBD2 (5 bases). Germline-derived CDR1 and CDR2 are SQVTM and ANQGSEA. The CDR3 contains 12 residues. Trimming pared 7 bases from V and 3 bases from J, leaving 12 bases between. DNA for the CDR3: TGCAGCGCAGAAAGCGGTGAAGAGACCCAGTACTTC. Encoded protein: CSAESGEETQYF.

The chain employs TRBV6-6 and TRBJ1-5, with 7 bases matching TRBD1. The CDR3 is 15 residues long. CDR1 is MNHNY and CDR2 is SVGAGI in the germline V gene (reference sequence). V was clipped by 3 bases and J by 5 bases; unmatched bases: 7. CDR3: CASSYSDRSDQPQHF. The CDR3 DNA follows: TGTGCCAGCAGTTATTCGGACAGGTCCGATCAGCCCCAGCATTTT.

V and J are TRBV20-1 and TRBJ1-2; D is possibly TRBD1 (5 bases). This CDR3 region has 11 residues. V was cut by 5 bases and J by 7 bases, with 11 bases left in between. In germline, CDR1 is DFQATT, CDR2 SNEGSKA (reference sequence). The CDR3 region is CSAPGGGGYTF. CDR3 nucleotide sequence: TGCAGTGCTCCGGGGGGTGGTGGCTACACCTTC.

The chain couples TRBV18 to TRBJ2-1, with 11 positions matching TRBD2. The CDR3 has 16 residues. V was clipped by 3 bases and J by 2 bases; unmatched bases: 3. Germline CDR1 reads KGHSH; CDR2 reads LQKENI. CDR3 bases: TGTGCCAGCTCACCGGCTAGCGGGAGGACCTACAATGAGCAGTTCTTC. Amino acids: CASSPASGRTYNEQFF.

CDR3: CASSSRGQGATKNIQYF. In DNA, the CDR3 is TGTGCCAGCAGCTCCCGGGGACAGGGGGCGACCAAAAACATTCAGTACTTC. This chain connects TRBV7-2 to TRBJ2-4; 12 nucleotides match TRBD1. In germline, CDR1 is SGHTA, CDR2 FQGNSA. CDR3 length equals 17 residues. With V trimmed by 4 bases and J by 2 bases, 6 bases remained unmatched.

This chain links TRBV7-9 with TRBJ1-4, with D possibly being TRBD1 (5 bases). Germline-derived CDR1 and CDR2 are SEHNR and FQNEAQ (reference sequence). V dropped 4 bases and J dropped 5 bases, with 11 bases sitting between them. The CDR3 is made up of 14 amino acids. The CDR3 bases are TGTGCCAGCAGCTATCGACAGCCAAATGAAAAACTGTTTTTT. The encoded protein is CASSYRQPNEKLFF.

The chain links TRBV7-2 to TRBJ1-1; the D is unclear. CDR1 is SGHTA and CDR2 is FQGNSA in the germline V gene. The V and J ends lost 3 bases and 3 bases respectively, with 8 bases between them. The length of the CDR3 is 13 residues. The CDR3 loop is CASSFSGYTEAFF. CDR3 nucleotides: TGTGCCAGCAGCTTTTCGGGGTACACTGAAGCTTTCTTT.

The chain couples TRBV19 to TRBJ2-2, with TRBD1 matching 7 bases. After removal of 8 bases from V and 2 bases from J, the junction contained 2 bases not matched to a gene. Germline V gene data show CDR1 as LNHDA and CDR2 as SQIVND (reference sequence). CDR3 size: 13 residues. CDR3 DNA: TGTGCCAGTCGGGACAGAAACACCGGGGAGCTGTTTTTT. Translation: CASRDRNTGELFF.

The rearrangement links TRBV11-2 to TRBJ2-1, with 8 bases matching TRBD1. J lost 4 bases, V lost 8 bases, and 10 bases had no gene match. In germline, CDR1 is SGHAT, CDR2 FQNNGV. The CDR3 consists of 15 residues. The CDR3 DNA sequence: TGTGCCAGCGACTACCGGGACAGGAGGTACAATGAGCAGTTCTTC. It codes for CASDYRDRRYNEQFF.

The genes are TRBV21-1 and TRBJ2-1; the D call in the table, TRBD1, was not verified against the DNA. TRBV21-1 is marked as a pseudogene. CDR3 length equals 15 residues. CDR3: CASSKKQGEYNEQFF. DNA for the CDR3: TGTGCCAGCAGCAAAAAACAGGGCGAGTACAATGAGCAGTTCTTC.

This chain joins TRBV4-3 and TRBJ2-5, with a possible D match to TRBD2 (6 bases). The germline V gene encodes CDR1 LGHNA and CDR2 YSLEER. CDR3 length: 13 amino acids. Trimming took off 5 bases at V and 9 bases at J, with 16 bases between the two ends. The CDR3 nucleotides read TGCGCCAGCAGCTACAGACCCGGGGAGGCCCAGTACTTC. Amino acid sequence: CASSYRPGEAQYF.

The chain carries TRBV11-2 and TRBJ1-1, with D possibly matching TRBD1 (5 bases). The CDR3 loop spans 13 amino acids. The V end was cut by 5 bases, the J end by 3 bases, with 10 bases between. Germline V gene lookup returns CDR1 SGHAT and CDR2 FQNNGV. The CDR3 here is CASSDQGYTEAFF. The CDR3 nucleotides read TGTGCCAGCAGCGATCAGGGATACACTGAAGCTTTCTTT.

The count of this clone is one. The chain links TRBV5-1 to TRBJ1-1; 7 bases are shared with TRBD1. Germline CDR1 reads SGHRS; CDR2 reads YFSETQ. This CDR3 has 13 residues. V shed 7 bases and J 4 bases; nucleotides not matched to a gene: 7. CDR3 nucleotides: TGCGCCAGCGGTTCAACAGGGGCCACTGAAGCTTTCTTT. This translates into CASGSTGATEAFF. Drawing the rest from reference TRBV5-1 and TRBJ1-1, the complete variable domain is KAGVTQTPRYLIKTRGQQVTLSCSPISGHRSVSWYQQTPGQGLQFLFEYFSETQRNKGNFPGRFSGRQFSNSRSEMNVSTLELGDSALYLCASGSTGATEAFFGQGTRLTVV.

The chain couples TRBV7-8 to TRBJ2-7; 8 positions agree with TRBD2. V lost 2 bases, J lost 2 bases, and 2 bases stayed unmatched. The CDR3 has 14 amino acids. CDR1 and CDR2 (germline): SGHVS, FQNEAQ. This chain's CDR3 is CASSLYGRAYEQYF. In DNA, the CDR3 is TGTGCCAGCAGCTTATACGGGAGGGCCTACGAGCAGTACTTC.

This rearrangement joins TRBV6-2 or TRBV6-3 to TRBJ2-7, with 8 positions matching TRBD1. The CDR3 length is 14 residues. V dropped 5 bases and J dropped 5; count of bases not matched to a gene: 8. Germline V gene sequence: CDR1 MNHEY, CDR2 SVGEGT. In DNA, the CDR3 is TGTGCCAGCAGTGACAGGACAGGGTCCAACGAGCAGTACTTC. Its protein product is CASSDRTGSNEQYF.

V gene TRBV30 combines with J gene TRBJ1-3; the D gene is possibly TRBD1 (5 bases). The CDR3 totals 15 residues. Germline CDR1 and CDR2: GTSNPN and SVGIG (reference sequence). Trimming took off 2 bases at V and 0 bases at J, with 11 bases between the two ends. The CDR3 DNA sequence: TGTGCCTGGAGTTTGACAGTCAACTCTGGAAACACCATATATTTT. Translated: CAWSLTVNSGNTIYF. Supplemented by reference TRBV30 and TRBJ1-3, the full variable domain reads SQTIHQWPATLVQPVGSPLSLECTVEGTSNPNLYWYRQAAGRGLQLLFYSVGIGQISSEVPQNLSASRPQDRQFILSSKKLLLSDSGFYLCAWSLTVNSGNTIYFGEGSWLTVV.

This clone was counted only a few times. The CDR3 bases are TGTGCCAGCAGCCAAGATCGGGGGACAGGGAACAATGAGCAGTTCTTC. It encodes CASSQDRGTGNNEQFF. The chain has TRBV3-1 (or the pseudogene TRBV3-2) and TRBJ2-1; 9 bases fit TRBD1. Germline V gene data show CDR1 as LGHDT and CDR2 as YNNKEL (reference sequence). V shed 0 bases, J shed 5 bases, and the junction held 5 bases outside the gene matches. The CDR3 runs 16 residues.

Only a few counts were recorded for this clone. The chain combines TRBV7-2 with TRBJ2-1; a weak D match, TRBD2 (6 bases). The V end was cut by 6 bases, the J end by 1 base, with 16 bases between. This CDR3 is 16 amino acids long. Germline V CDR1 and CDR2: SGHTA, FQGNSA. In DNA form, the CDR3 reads TGTGCCAGCAGGTTTACGGGGGATTGGTCCTACAATGAGCAGTTCTTC. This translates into CASRFTGDWSYNEQFF.

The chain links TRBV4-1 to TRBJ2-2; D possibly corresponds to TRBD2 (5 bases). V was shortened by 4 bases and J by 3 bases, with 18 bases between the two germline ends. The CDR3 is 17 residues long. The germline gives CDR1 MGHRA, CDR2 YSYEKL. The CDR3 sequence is CASSPPVVARDTGELFF. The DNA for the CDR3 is TGCGCCAGCAGCCCCCCAGTGGTAGCGCGAGACACCGGGGAGCTGTTTTTT.

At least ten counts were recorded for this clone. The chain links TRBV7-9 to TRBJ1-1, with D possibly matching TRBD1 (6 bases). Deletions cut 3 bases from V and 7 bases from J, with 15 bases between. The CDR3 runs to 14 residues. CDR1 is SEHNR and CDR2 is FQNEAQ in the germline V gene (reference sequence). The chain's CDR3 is CASSLGKGGSEAFF. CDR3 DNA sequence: TGTGCCAGCAGCTTGGGTAAGGGGGGGAGTGAAGCTTTCTTT. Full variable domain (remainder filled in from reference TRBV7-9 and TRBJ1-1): DTGVSQNPRHKITKRGQNVTFRCDPISEHNRLYWYRQTLGQGPEFLTYFQNEAQLEKSRLLSDRFSAERPKGSFSTLEIQRTEQGDSAMYLCASSLGKGGSEAFFGQGTRLTVV.

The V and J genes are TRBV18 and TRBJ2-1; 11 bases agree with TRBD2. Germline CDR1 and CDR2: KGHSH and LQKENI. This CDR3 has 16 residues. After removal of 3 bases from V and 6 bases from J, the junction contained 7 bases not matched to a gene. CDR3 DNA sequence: TGTGCCAGCTCACCCCCTAGCGGGAGGCGGGGCAATGAGCAGTTCTTC. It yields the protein CASSPPSGRRGNEQFF.

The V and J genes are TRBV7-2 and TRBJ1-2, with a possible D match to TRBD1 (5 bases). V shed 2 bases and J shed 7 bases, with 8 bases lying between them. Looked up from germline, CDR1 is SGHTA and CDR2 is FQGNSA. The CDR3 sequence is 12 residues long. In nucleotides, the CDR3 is TGTGCCAGCAGCTTACAGGGAAGTGGCTACACCTTC. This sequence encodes CASSLQGSGYTF.

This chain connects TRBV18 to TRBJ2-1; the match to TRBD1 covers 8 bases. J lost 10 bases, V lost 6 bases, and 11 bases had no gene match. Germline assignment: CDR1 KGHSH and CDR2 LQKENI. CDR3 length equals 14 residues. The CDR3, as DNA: TGTGCCAGCTCGCACCGGGACAGGCTCCTAGAGCAGTTCTTC. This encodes CASSHRDRLLEQFF.

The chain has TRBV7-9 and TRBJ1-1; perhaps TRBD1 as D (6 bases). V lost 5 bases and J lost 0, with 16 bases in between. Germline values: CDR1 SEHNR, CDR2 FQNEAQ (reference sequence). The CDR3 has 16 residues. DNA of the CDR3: TGTGCCAGCAGCCCCGACAGGCCGCTCATGAACACTGAAGCTTTCTTT. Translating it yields CASSPDRPLMNTEAFF. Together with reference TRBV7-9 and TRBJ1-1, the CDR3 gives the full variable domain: DTGVSQNPRHKITKRGQNVTFRCDPISEHNRLYWYRQTLGQGPEFLTYFQNEAQLEKSRLLSDRFSAERPKGSFSTLEIQRTEQGDSAMYLCASSPDRPLMNTEAFFGQGTRLTVV.

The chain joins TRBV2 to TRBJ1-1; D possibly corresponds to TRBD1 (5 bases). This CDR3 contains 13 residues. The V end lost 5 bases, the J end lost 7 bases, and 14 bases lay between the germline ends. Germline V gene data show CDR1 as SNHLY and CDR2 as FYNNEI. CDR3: CASSPPGGGEAFF. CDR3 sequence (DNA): TGTGCCAGCAGTCCACCCGGGGGGGGTGAAGCTTTCTTT.

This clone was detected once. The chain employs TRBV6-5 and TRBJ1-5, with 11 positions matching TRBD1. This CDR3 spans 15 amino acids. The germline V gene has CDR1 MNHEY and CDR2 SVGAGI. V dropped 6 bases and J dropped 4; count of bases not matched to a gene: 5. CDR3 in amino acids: CASSVGTGGNQPQHF. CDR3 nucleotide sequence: TGTGCCAGCAGCGTAGGGACAGGGGGGAATCAGCCCCAGCATTTT.